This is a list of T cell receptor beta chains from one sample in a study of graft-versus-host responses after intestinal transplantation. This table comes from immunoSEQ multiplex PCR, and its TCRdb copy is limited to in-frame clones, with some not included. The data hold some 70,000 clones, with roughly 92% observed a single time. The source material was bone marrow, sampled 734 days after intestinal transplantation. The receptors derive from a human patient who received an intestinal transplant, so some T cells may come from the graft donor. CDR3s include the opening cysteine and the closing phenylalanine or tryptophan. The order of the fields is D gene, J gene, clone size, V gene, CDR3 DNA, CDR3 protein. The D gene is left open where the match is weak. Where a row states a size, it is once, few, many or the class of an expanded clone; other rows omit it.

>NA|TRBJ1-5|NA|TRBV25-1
TGTGCCAGCAGTGAAGGGACTCATCAGCCCCAGCATTTT
CASSEGTHQPQHF
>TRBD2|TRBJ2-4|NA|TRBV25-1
TGTGCCAGCAGTGATCCCTATACTAGCGGTCAGGACATTCAGTACTTC
CASSDPYTSGQDIQYF
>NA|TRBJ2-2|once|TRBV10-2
TGCGCCAGCAGGGAGGCTAACACCGGGGAGCTGTTTTTT
CASREANTGELFF
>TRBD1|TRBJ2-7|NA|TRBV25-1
TGTGCCAGCAGTGGAACGGGGGGCTCCGGGACAGGGGCCTACGAGCAGTACTTC
CASSGTGGSGTGAYEQYF
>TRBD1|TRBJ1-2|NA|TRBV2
TGTGCCAGCGTAGACAGGGGATATGGCTACACCTTC
CASVDRGYGYTF
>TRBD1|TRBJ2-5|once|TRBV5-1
TGCGCCAGCAGCTTCAGGGGGGAGACCCAGTACTTC
CASSFRGETQYF
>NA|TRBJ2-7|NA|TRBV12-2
TGTGCAAGTCGCTTAGCCCCTTGGGACCTCCCATTCTACGAGCAGTACTTC
CASRLAPWDLPFYEQYF
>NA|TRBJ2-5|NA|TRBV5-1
TGCGCCAGCAAGGCCGAAGCAACGGAGACCCAGTACTTC
CASKAEATETQYF
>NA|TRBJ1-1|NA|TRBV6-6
TGTGCCAGCAGGGGTCAGGGGGAAGCTTTCTTT
CASRGQGEAFF
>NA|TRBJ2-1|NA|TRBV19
TGTGCCAGTAGTATAGATCCGGGGGACAATGAGCAGTTCTTC
CASSIDPGDNEQFF
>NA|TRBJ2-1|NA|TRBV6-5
TGTGCCAGCAGTAGGTATGCCTACAATGAGCAGTTCTTC
CASSRYAYNEQFF
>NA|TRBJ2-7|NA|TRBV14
TGTGCCAGCACCTCCATTTGGAGGTTGCTAGTTGGAAAGCAGTACTTC
CASTSIWRLLVGKQYF
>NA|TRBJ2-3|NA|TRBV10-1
TGCGCCAGCAGTGACGGGTCAGACTACTACACAGATACGCAGTATTTT
CASSDGSDYYTDTQYF
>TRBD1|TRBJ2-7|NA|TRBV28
TGTGCCAGCAGTTTCAATTCTGTGAGGGGGCCATATTACGAGCAGTACTTC
CASSFNSVRGPYYEQYF
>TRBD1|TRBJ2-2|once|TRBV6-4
TGTGCCAGCAGTGACGGGACAGGGGACACCGGAGAGCTGTTTTTT
CASSDGTGDTGELFF
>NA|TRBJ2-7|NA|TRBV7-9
TGTGCCAGCAGCCTATCCGGGGGGCTGGAAGAGCAGTACTTC
CASSLSGGLEEQYF
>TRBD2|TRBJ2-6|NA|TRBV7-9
TGTGCCAGCAGCACCTCGACTAGCGGGGCCCACTCTGGGGCCAACGTCCTGACTTTC
CASSTSTSGAHSGANVLTF
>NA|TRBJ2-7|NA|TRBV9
TGTGCCAGCAGCGTAGACCCCATGGGCTACGAGCAGTACTTC
CASSVDPMGYEQYF
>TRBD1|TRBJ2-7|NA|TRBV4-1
TGCGCCAGCAGCCAAGAGAATAGTCCGGGACAGGGTCCCTACGAGCAGTACTTC
CASSQENSPGQGPYEQYF
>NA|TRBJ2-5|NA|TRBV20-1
TGCAGTGCTAGCACAAGGGAGACCCAGTACTTC
CSASTRETQYF
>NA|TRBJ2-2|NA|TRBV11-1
TGTGCCAGCAGCCCCTTGAGAACCGGGGAGCTGTTTTTT
CASSPLRTGELFF
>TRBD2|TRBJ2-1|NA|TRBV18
TGTGCCAGCTCCCTAACTAGCGCCTCTCCCTACAATGAGCAGTTCTTC
CASSLTSASPYNEQFF
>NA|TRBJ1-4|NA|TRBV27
TGTGCCAGCAGTTTTATCTCGTACGATTGGGGTGAAAAACTGTTTTTT
CASSFISYDWGEKLFF
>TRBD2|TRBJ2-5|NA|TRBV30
TGTGCCTGGAGTGTAGCCAGCGGGAGGGCACGGGAGACCCAGTACTTC
CAWSVASGRARETQYF
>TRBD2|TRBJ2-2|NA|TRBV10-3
TGTGCCATCAGTGCCGGGACTAGTACCGGGGAGCTGTTTTTT
CAISAGTSTGELFF
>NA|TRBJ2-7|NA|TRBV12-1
TGTGCCAGCAGCGACAGGGGCGAGCAGTACTTC
CASSDRGEQYF